This entry features one TCR beta chain sequence. Its antigen is undetermined. The library was made from cDNA and included unique molecular identifiers. T cells, roughly 0.9 to 11 million of them, yielded around 460,000 cDNA molecules. TCRdb re-called the PCR reads through MiXCR, storing one row per CDR3 protein. The sample lists about 820,000 distinct CDR3 sequences, roughly half occurring once. Germline CDR1 reads LGHDT; CDR2 reads YNNKEL (reference sequence). V was shortened by 4 bases and J by 7 bases, with 10 bases between the two germline ends. This CDR3 region has 12 residues. This record belongs to a study of post-analysis software for immune sequencing data. For the study at large: The courses of disease that were included comprised relapsing-remitting, secondary progressive and progressive-relapsing multiple sclerosis.

Whole-study results and caveats: The normalized Chao1 diversity of multiple sclerosis patients was significantly lower than that of controls. When the samples were clustered directly with F measure, those that had been prepared in the same batch showed strong co-clustering. Controls had lower frequencies than patients of 4 or 5 TRBV segments, which included TRBV5-6, TRBV5-1 and TRBV20-1.

The chain carries TRBV3-1 and TRBJ2-5; D uncertain. Sequenced material: blood. This TCR was recovered from a girl between 10 and 17 years old with multiple sclerosis. Here the CDR3 DNA reads TGTGCCAGCAGCCCCACCATAGGGACCCAGTACTTC. It yields the protein CASSPTIGTQYF.